These 32 T cell receptor beta chains share one sample of origin, sequenced in a study of beta chain features in type 1 diabetes. Study-wide points: People with Type 1 diabetes carried modestly yet significantly shorter TCRB CDR3s in all four CD4+ subsets.

Which antigens these TCRs recognize remains unknown. The authors reverse transcribed all of the isolated RNA, so sequencing captured expressed TCRB transcripts. Sequencing was performed with immunoSEQ multiplex PCR; in TCRdb, only in-frame clones are kept and a portion is missing. The table records about 120,000 clones, roughly 17% of them present only once. The specimen was central memory CD4+ T cells from blood. Source of these receptors: a man younger than 35 with type 1 diabetes.

This clone was observed many times. This chain connects TRBV5-4 to TRBJ2-1; possibly TRBD2 for D (5 bases). CDR3 length: 16 amino acids. V was cut by 0 bases and J by 1 base, with 11 bases left in between. Germline V gene lookup returns CDR1 SGHNT and CDR2 YYREEE (reference sequence). CDR3 amino acids: CASSLALGVSYNEQFF. As DNA, the CDR3 is TGTGCCAGCAGCTTGGCCCTCGGGGTTTCCTACAATGAGCAGTTCTTC. Complete variable domain (other parts from reference TRBV5-4 and TRBJ2-1): ETGVTQSPTHLIKTRGQQVTLRCSSQSGHNTVSWYQQALGQGPQFIFQYYREEENGRGNFPPRFSGLQFPNYSSELNVNALELDDSALYLCASSLALGVSYNEQFFGPGTRLTVL.

The chain links TRBV19 to TRBJ1-2; D remains ambiguous. CDR1 is LNHDA, CDR2 SQIVND, per germline (reference sequence). The CDR3 runs to 14 residues. Trimming took 3 bases from V and 5 from J, leaving 13 bases between them. CDR3 sequence reads: CASSIYSGTYGYTF. CDR3 nucleotide sequence: TGTGCCAGTAGTATTTATTCGGGAACTTATGGCTACACCTTC.

The chain recombines TRBV5-1 with TRBJ2-5; D is unclear. The CDR3 extends over 13 amino acids. The germline V gene has CDR1 SGHRS and CDR2 YFSETQ. Trimming left V 2 bases short and J 2 bases short, with 7 bases between. The CDR3 DNA follows: TGCGCCAGCAGCTTAGAAAGACAAGAGACCCAGTACTTC. Residues: CASSLERQETQYF.

The V gene is TRBV6-6, the J gene TRBJ2-7, with TRBD2 matching over 9 bases. CDR3 length: 15 residues. The ends lost 5 bases at V and 0 bases at J; junction bases unmatched: 5. Germline V gives CDR1 MNHNY, CDR2 SVGAGI (reference sequence). CDR3 sequence: CASSPERGVSYEQYF. For the CDR3, the DNA is TGTGCCAGCAGTCCAGAGCGGGGGGTCTCCTACGAGCAGTACTTC.

This clone was found many times. V gene TRBV7-2 combines with J gene TRBJ2-3; D is undetermined. The V and J ends lost 1 base and 2 bases respectively, with 16 bases between them. Germline loops: CDR1 SGHTA, CDR2 FQGNSA. The CDR3 length is 17 residues. The CDR3 DNA reads TGTGCCAGCAGCTTAGACTGGGTCAGGAGTTCCACAGATACGCAGTATTTT. Translating it yields CASSLDWVRSSTDTQYF.

The V and J genes are TRBV27 and TRBJ2-3; 12 bases agree with TRBD1. Germline loops: CDR1 MNHEY, CDR2 SMNVEV (reference sequence). The CDR3 contains 16 residues. The J segment lost 3 bases and the V segment lost 4 bases, leaving 5 bases of the junction unmatched. CDR3 nucleotide sequence: TGTGCCAGCAGTTGGGGACAGGGGGCGTTGACAGATACGCAGTATTTT. This encodes CASSWGQGALTDTQYF.

The chain is built from TRBV29-1 and TRBJ2-1, with a possible D match to TRBD2 (6 bases). Germline V gives CDR1 SQVTM, CDR2 ANQGSEA. The CDR3 extends over 12 amino acids. CDR3 region: CTAWDLNNEQFF. CDR3 sequence (DNA): TGCACCGCCTGGGACTTGAACAATGAGCAGTTCTTC.

The chain joins TRBV18 to TRBJ2-7; no reliable D call. Trimming took off 2 bases at V and 2 bases at J, with 7 bases between the two ends. This CDR3 comprises 13 residues. CDR1 is KGHSH, CDR2 LQKENI, per germline. CDR3 in amino acids: CASSPAEAYEQYF. DNA for the CDR3: TGTGCCAGCTCACCAGCGGAAGCCTACGAGCAGTACTTC.

CDR3: CASSGAWGAGADTQYF. In nucleotides, the CDR3 is TGTGCCAGCAGCGGAGCGTGGGGAGCGGGGGCAGATACGCAGTATTTT. The V call is TRBV9, the J call TRBJ2-3; TRBD2 matches at 8 bases. The ends lost 3 bases at V and 4 bases at J; junction bases unmatched: 10. The CDR3 is made up of 16 amino acids. Germline V gene sequence: CDR1 SGDLS, CDR2 YYNGEE.

This clone was seen a handful of times. This rearrangement joins TRBV7-9 to TRBJ1-4; possibly TRBD1 for D (6 bases). Germline-derived CDR1 and CDR2 are SEHNR and FQNEAQ (reference sequence). This CDR3 is built from 13 residues. V lost 9 bases to trimming and J lost 8 bases, with 16 bases between them. The CDR3 loop is CASQLQGREKLFF. Here the CDR3 DNA reads TGTGCCAGTCAACTACAGGGAAGAGAAAAACTGTTTTTT.

The chain employs TRBV5-4 and TRBJ2-5, with D uncertain. The CDR3 is made up of 12 amino acids. Trimming left V 2 bases short and J 5 bases short, with 7 bases between. Germline lookup yields CDR1 SGHNT and CDR2 YYREEE (reference sequence). CDR3 protein: CASSFPRETQYF. The CDR3 DNA is TGTGCCAGCAGCTTCCCCAGGGAGACCCAGTACTTC.

This clone was observed many times. The chain couples TRBV27 to TRBJ2-7; D is uncertain. Trimming took off 6 bases at V and 0 bases at J, with 12 bases between the two ends. CDR1 and CDR2 (germline): MNHEY, SMNVEV (reference sequence). The length of the CDR3 is 14 residues. The CDR3 bases are TGTGCCAGCAGAGATCTAAAGAGCTCCTACGAGCAGTACTTC. Protein product: CASRDLKSSYEQYF.

A few counts support this clone. This chain uses TRBV18 with TRBJ2-7; 7 bases fit TRBD1. The length of the CDR3 is 15 residues. J lost 0 bases, V lost 3 bases, and 5 bases had no gene match. The germline CDR1 and CDR2 sequences are KGHSH and LQKENI. The CDR3 loop is CASSPLGQNSYEQYF. CDR3 bases: TGTGCCAGCTCACCCCTGGGACAGAACTCCTACGAGCAGTACTTC.

The V and J genes are TRBV10-1 and TRBJ2-3; perhaps TRBD1 as D (5 bases). This CDR3 region has 14 residues. The V end lost 6 bases, the J end lost 5 bases, and 15 bases lay between the germline ends. Germline V lookup: CDR1 WNHNN, CDR2 SYGVQD (reference sequence). The CDR3 sequence: CASSLGQGLDTQYF. CDR3 in DNA: TGCGCCAGCAGCCTGGGCCAGGGTTTAGATACGCAGTATTTT.

In this sample, this clone turned up a few times. One junction end does not reproduce the germline sequence, and a read error may be involved. The chain carries TRBV7-2 and TRBJ2-7; no definite D call. CDR3 size: 12 residues. Germline V lookup: CDR1 SGHTA, CDR2 FQGNSA. CDR3 region: CASSLAFDRTHF. In DNA, the CDR3 is TGTGCCAGCAGCTTAGCGTTCGACCGAACCCACTTC.

Details on this clone: The same CDR3 also results from other DNA sequences found in this sample. This chain joins TRBV4-1 and TRBJ2-3; D is undetermined. V was clipped by 0 bases and J by 2 bases, with 6 bases between them. The CDR3 is 14 residues long. The V gene's germline CDR1 is MGHRA and CDR2 YSYEKL. The CDR3 nucleotides are TGCGCCAGCAGCCAAGATCACCCCACAGATACGCAGTATTTT. Protein: CASSQDHPTDTQYF.

This clone was seen more than once but under ten times. The chain carries TRBV29-1 and TRBJ2-5; D may be TRBD1 or TRBD2 (6 bases each). Trimming stripped 1 base from V and 1 base from J, with 16 bases between. This CDR3 is built from 16 residues. CDR1 SQVTM and CDR2 ANQGSEA come from the germline V gene. This chain's CDR3 is CSVEGGAGSGQETQYF. The CDR3 coding sequence is TGCAGCGTTGAAGGGGGGGCGGGATCCGGCCAAGAGACCCAGTACTTC.

This clone occurred many times. The CDR3 region is CASSPFSGIQETQYF. The CDR3 DNA reads as TGCGCCAGCAGCCCTTTTAGCGGGATTCAAGAGACCCAGTACTTC. This chain uses TRBV5-1 with TRBJ2-5, with TRBD2 identical over 8 bases. CDR1 is SGHRS, CDR2 YFSETQ, per germline. The ends lost 4 bases at V and 2 bases at J; junction bases unmatched: 7. This CDR3 is built from 15 residues.

The chain carries TRBV14 and TRBJ2-7; 10 bases are a match to TRBD1. Trimming removed 4 bases from V and 4 bases from J; junction bases left unmatched: 7. The V gene's germline CDR1 is SGHDN and CDR2 FVKESK. The CDR3 consists of 15 residues. CDR3 protein: CASSLLGQGVYEQYF. The CDR3 region has the DNA TGTGCCAGCAGCCTCCTTGGACAGGGGGTTTACGAGCAGTACTTC.

At least ten counts were recorded for this clone. The chain couples TRBV27 to TRBJ1-2; D is unclear. With 7 bases removed from V and 4 bases from J, the gap between germline ends came to 16 bases. Germline CDR1 MNHEY, CDR2 SMNVEV (reference sequence). This CDR3 is 14 amino acids long. The CDR3 spells CASTIWGSGYGYTF. In DNA form, the CDR3 reads TGTGCCAGCACCATATGGGGATCAGGCTATGGCTACACCTTC.

This clone was detected only a few times. The genes are TRBV2 and TRBJ2-3; weak D call: TRBD1 (7 bases). CDR1 SNHLY and CDR2 FYNNEI come from the germline V gene. Trimming shortened V by 4 bases and J by 4 bases, and 12 bases separated the two germline ends. The length of the CDR3 is 14 residues. The CDR3 DNA reads TGTGCCAGCAGTGCCCAGGGGGGCGCAGATACGCAGTATTTT. Translating it yields CASSAQGGADTQYF.

The V gene is TRBV5-4, the J gene TRBJ2-1, with 7 positions matching TRBD2. The V and J ends lost 5 bases and 0 bases, in that order; junction bases with no gene match: 8. The CDR3 has 16 amino acids. Germline V gene sequence: CDR1 SGHNT, CDR2 YYREEE (reference sequence). This chain's CDR3 is CASSFPSGSSYNEQFF. The DNA for the CDR3 is TGTGCCAGCAGTTTCCCTAGCGGTAGCTCCTACAATGAGCAGTTCTTC. Variable domain in full (rest from reference TRBV5-4 and TRBJ2-1): ETGVTQSPTHLIKTRGQQVTLRCSSQSGHNTVSWYQQALGQGPQFIFQYYREEENGRGNFPPRFSGLQFPNYSSELNVNALELDDSALYLCASSFPSGSSYNEQFFGPGTRLTVL.

This clone was counted between two and nine times. The rearrangement uses TRBV30 and TRBJ2-7, with D perhaps TRBD1 (6 bases). Per germline, CDR1 GTSNPN and CDR2 SVGIG (reference sequence). The V end was cut by 4 bases, the J end by 4 bases, with 14 bases between. The CDR3 spans 13 residues. CDR3 in DNA: TGTGCCTGGAAAGGCGGACAGTCTTACGAGCAGTACTTC. Its protein is CAWKGGQSYEQYF.

This clone was seen more than once but under ten times. The J gene is TRBJ2-1, the V gene TRBV30, with unresolved D. V dropped 1 base and J dropped 14 bases, with 12 bases sitting between them. The CDR3 consists of 11 residues. Germline V CDR1 and CDR2: GTSNPN, SVGIG (reference sequence). The CDR3 nucleotides are TGTGCCTGGAGTGAAAAGGTGGTCGAGTTCTTC. It translates to CAWSEKVVEFF. Full variable domain (outside the CDR3, taken from reference TRBV30 and TRBJ2-1): SQTIHQWPATLVQPVGSPLSLECTVEGTSNPNLYWYRQAAGRGLQLLFYSVGIGQISSEVPQNLSASRPQDRQFILSSKKLLLSDSGFYLCAWSEKVVEFFGPGTRLTVL.

The rearrangement uses TRBV7-2 and TRBJ2-3, with TRBD2 identical over 8 bases. The V and J ends lost 5 bases and 6 bases, in that order; junction bases with no gene match: 10. The CDR3 length is 15 residues. Germline-derived CDR1 and CDR2 are SGHTA and FQGNSA. The CDR3 is CASSPGGAMSDTQYF. The CDR3 nucleotides read TGTGCCAGCAGCCCCGGGGGGGCAATGTCCGATACGCAGTATTTT.

J is TRBJ2-7 and V is TRBV7-8; unclear D gene. The germline V gene has CDR1 SGHVS and CDR2 FQNEAQ. V was pared by 0 bases and J by 0 bases, with 12 bases between. The length of the CDR3 is 16 residues. This chain's CDR3 is CASSLAVNTLSYEQYF. The CDR3 DNA reads as TGTGCCAGCAGCTTAGCGGTCAACACCCTCTCCTACGAGCAGTACTTC.

This rearrangement joins TRBV27 to TRBJ1-1; TRBD1 might be the D (5 bases). The CDR3 consists of 14 residues. CDR1 MNHEY and CDR2 SMNVEV come from the germline V gene (reference sequence). The V and J ends lost 5 bases and 1 base respectively, with 11 bases between them. The CDR3 loop reads CASSGTTGNTEAFF. CDR3 sequence (DNA): TGTGCCAGCAGTGGCACCACAGGGAACACTGAAGCTTTCTTT.

The V gene is TRBV7-8, the J gene TRBJ1-1, with 9 nucleotides matching TRBD1. With V trimmed by 4 bases and J by 14 bases, 11 bases remained unmatched. Germline CDR1 is SGHVS and CDR2 is FQNEAQ. The CDR3 consists of 13 residues. CDR3 residues: CASSSLLGQGRFF. The CDR3 bases are TGTGCCAGCAGCTCTCTTTTGGGACAGGGCCGCTTCTTT.

This chain uses TRBV15 with TRBJ1-5; maybe TRBD1 (5 bases). The CDR3 sequence is 16 residues long. CDR1 LNHNV and CDR2 YYDKDF come from the germline V gene (reference sequence). Trimming shortened V by 3 bases and J by 6 bases, and 18 bases separated the two germline ends. CDR3 in amino acids: CATSSGSLGQGQPQHF. The CDR3 DNA is TGTGCCACCAGCAGTGGGAGTCTAGGGCAGGGTCAGCCCCAGCATTTT.

The J gene is TRBJ2-3, the V gene TRBV7-2, with no clear D. The germline gives CDR1 SGHTA, CDR2 FQGNSA. V was cut by 1 base and J by 0 bases, with 8 bases left in between. The CDR3 consists of 15 residues. CDR3 residues: CASSLGGASTDTQYF. CDR3 coding DNA: TGTGCCAGCAGCTTAGGCGGCGCTAGCACAGATACGCAGTATTTT.

This clone appeared a few times. Written as DNA, the CDR3 is TGTGCCAGCAGTGAACTCCAAGGGACAGGGGGCGGCGGGACCCAGTACTTC. This sequence encodes CASSELQGTGGGGTQYF. The gene calls are TRBV6-1 and TRBJ2-5, with 12 bases matching TRBD1. CDR3 length: 17 residues. The V gene end was trimmed by 2 bases and the J gene end by 7 bases; junction bases not matched to a gene: 11. Germline V gene sequence: CDR1 MNHNS, CDR2 SASEGT.

This clone occurred a few times. The V and J genes are TRBV5-4 and TRBJ2-5; 11 bases match TRBD1. Looked up from germline, CDR1 is SGHNT and CDR2 is YYREEE (reference sequence). Trimming at V came to 3 bases and at J to 5 bases, leaving 0 bases not matched to a gene. The CDR3 loop spans 13 amino acids. The CDR3 protein is CASSWDRGETQYF. Here the CDR3 DNA reads TGTGCCAGCAGCTGGGACAGGGGGGAGACCCAGTACTTC.